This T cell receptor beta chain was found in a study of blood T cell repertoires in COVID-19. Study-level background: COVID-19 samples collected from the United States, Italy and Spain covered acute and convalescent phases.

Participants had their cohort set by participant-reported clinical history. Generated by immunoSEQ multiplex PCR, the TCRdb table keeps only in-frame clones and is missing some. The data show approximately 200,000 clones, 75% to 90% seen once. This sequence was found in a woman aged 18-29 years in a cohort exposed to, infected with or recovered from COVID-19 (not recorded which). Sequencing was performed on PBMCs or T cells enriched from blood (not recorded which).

CDR3 amino acids: CATTSGTPGEAFF. CDR3 sequence (DNA): TGTGCCACTACCTCAGGGACACCGGGTGAAGCTTTCTTT. V gene TRBV28 combines with J gene TRBJ1-1, with D maybe TRBD1 (6 bases). The CDR3 covers 13 residues. CDR1 MDHEN and CDR2 SYDVKM come from the germline V gene. V shed 10 bases and J shed 7 bases, with 19 bases lying between them.